Listed below are T cell receptor beta chains from one sample, sequenced in a study of response to subunit inactivated influenza vaccine. TCRdb re-derived calls from the RT-PCR reads in MiXCR, one entry per CDR3 protein. Of under 850,000 distinct CDR3 sequences listed, around a sixth were seen once; the top ten hold 11%. Sequenced here: PBMCs from blood, sampled around 5 days after vaccination. The receptors were gathered from a man between 50 and 59 years old who received an inactivated influenza vaccine. Both conserved end residues are part of each CDR3. D genes are given only for firm matches. Expanded clones are given a class, and other clones once, few, many or no size at all.

j_call,v_call,d_call,clone_size,cdr3_aa,cdr3_nt
TRBJ2-7,TRBV12-3/TRBV12-4,NA,few,CASSLRDGDF,TGTGCCAGCAGTTTAAGGGACGGGGACTTC
TRBJ2-3,TRBV18,TRBD2,NA,CASSPLAGSVPDTQYF,TGTGCCAGCTCACCACTAGCGGGATCCGTCCCAGATACGCAGTATTTT
TRBJ2-2,TRBV12-3/TRBV12-4,NA,few,CASSLAMRPGELFF,TGTGCCAGCAGTTTGGCAATGCGCCCCGGGGAGCTGTTTTTT
TRBJ2-2,TRBV6-2/TRBV6-3,NA,many,CAVRQGGGELFF,TGTGCCGTCCGACAGGGAGGCGGGGAGCTGTTTTTT
TRBJ2-1,TRBV6-5,TRBD2,many,CASSYSALTGGPLYNEQFF,TGTGCCAGCAGTTACTCGGCCTTGACGGGAGGGCCCCTTTACAATGAGCAGTTCTTC
TRBJ2-2,TRBV12-3/TRBV12-4,NA,many,CASSLGGANTGELFF,TGTGCCAGCAGTTTAGGCGGAGCGAACACCGGGGAGCTGTTTTTT
TRBJ2-7,TRBV29-1,NA,NA,CSVRERGEYEQYF,TGCAGCGTACGGGAAAGGGGCGAGTACGAGCAGTACTTC
TRBJ1-1,TRBV15,NA,few,CATSREPTVNTEAFF,TGTGCCACCAGCAGAGAACCGACAGTGAACACTGAAGCTTTCTTT
TRBJ2-1,TRBV20-1,NA,few,CSAGWGVDEQFF,TGCAGTGCCGGGTGGGGAGTCGATGAGCAGTTCTTC
TRBJ2-7,TRBV29-1,NA,NA,CSAWDQPNSYEQYF,TGCAGCGCCTGGGACCAACCGAACTCCTACGAGCAGTACTTC
TRBJ1-1,TRBV4-1,NA,NA,CASSQDARVNTEAFF,TGCGCCAGCAGCCAAGATGCCAGGGTGAACACTGAAGCTTTCTTT
TRBJ2-3,TRBV11-2,NA,few,CASSLDLGAGERTDTQYF,TGTGCCAGCAGCTTAGATCTGGGGGCGGGGGAGCGCACAGATACGCAGTATTTT
TRBJ1-3,TRBV6-1,NA,NA,CASSITGSGGNTIYF,TGTGCCAGCAGTATCACAGGGTCCGGCGGAAACACCATATATTTT
TRBJ2-1,TRBV7-9,NA,NA,CASSLAREHNEQFF,TGTGCCAGCAGCTTAGCCCGCGAACACAATGAGCAGTTCTTC
TRBJ2-2,TRBV24-1,TRBD2,few,CATSDPGGTANTGELFF,TGTGCCACCAGTGATCCCGGGGGGACCGCGAACACCGGGGAGCTGTTTTTT
TRBJ2-5,TRBV7-2,NA,NA,CASSLVLSSYQETQYF,TGTGCCAGCAGCTTAGTTTTGTCTTCGTACCAAGAGACCCAGTACTTC
TRBJ2-7,TRBV20-1,NA,NA,CSARDKGTLKVYEQYF,TGCAGTGCTAGAGATAAGGGGACTTTAAAGGTCTACGAGCAGTACTTC
TRBJ2-2,TRBV20-1,TRBD1,many,CSARDLGQSNTGELFF,TGCAGTGCTAGAGATCTGGGACAGTCGAACACCGGGGAGCTGTTTTTT
TRBJ2-7,TRBV20-1,TRBD2,few,CSARSSTSGGIYEQYF,TGCAGTGCTAGATCTTCGACTAGCGGGGGAATCTACGAGCAGTACTTC
TRBJ2-2,TRBV5-1,NA,NA,CASSLQGMNTGELFF,TGCGCCAGCAGCTTGCAGGGAATGAACACCGGGGAGCTGTTTTTT
TRBJ2-3,TRBV7-8,NA,few,CASSKRSPYTDTQYF,TGTGCCAGCAGCAAGCGGTCCCCCTACACAGATACGCAGTATTTT
TRBJ2-6,TRBV11-2,NA,NA,CASRLDVVTLSGANVLTF,TGTGCCAGCAGATTAGACGTTGTAACACTCTCTGGGGCCAACGTCCTGACTTTC
TRBJ1-1,TRBV6-5,NA,many,CATIDRFEAFF,TGTGCCACTATCGACAGATTTGAGGCTTTCTTT
TRBJ2-7,TRBV15,NA,few,CATSRGNRLEQYF,TGTGCCACCAGCAGGGGAAACCGACTAGAGCAGTACTTC
TRBJ2-6,TRBV3-1,NA,NA,CASSQDEEVTDSFSGANVLTF,TGTGCCAGCAGCCAAGATGAAGAGGTTACGGACAGCTTCTCTGGGGCCAACGTCCTGACTTTC
TRBJ2-1,TRBV20-1,TRBD2,NA,CSAPTRTSGTNEQFF,TGCAGTGCCCCCACTCGGACTAGCGGGACCAATGAGCAGTTCTTC
TRBJ2-2,TRBV7-6,TRBD2,few,CASSLMIAGGLNTGELFF,TGTGCCAGCAGCCTGATGATAGCGGGGGGTTTGAACACCGGGGAGCTGTTTTTT
TRBJ2-2,TRBV29-1,NA,many,CSVEAGRGTGELFF,TGCAGCGTTGAAGCAGGGCGGGGCACCGGGGAGCTGTTTTTT
TRBJ1-6,TRBV12-3/TRBV12-4,NA,NA,CASMERAAYNSPLHF,TGTGCCAGCATGGAGAGGGCGGCCTATAATTCACCCCTCCACTTT
TRBJ2-7,TRBV7-8,TRBD2,NA,CASSPLAGVSYEQYF,TGTGCCAGCAGCCCCCTAGCGGGAGTCTCCTACGAGCAGTACTTC
TRBJ1-6,TRBV28,NA,NA,CASEGRGTAYNSPLHF,TGTGCCAGCGAGGGGAGAGGGACGGCTTATAATTCACCCCTCCACTTT
TRBJ2-7,TRBV20-1,NA,NA,CSAGPGLSYEQYF,TGCAGTGCCGGGCCGGGACTCTCCTACGAGCAGTACTTC
TRBJ1-5,TRBV7-9,NA,NA,CASSLVRDPSNQPQHF,TGTGCCAGCAGCTTAGTTCGGGACCCTAGCAATCAGCCCCAGCATTTT
TRBJ2-1,TRBV6-5,TRBD2,NA,CASSSLAGGGNEQFF,TGTGCCAGCAGTTCGCTAGCGGGAGGCGGCAATGAGCAGTTCTTC
TRBJ2-3,TRBV20-1,NA,few,CSARPSGHVDTQYF,TGCAGTGCTAGGCCGTCGGGCCATGTAGATACGCAGTATTTT
TRBJ2-1,TRBV9,TRBD2,few,CASSVVAGGDEQFF,TGTGCCAGCAGCGTAGTAGCGGGAGGGGATGAGCAGTTCTTC
TRBJ2-3,TRBV5-1,NA,NA,CASSGSGTADTQYF,TGCGCCAGCAGCGGAAGCGGGACAGCAGATACGCAGTATTTT
TRBJ2-5,TRBV10-3,TRBD2,NA,CAISLKAGLAAQETQYF,TGTGCCATCAGTCTGAAAGCGGGACTAGCGGCCCAAGAGACCCAGTACTTC
TRBJ2-1,TRBV5-1,NA,few,CASSAGTLAHEQFF,TGCGCCAGCAGCGCGGGGACTCTCGCCCATGAGCAGTTCTTC
TRBJ2-1,TRBV7-8,NA,few,CASTKGEGGYNEQFF,TGTGCCAGCACCAAAGGGGAGGGGGGGTACAATGAGCAGTTCTTC
TRBJ1-3,TRBV7-2,NA,NA,CASSLVAASSGNTIYF,TGTGCCAGCAGCTTAGTTGCCGCCAGCTCTGGAAACACCATATATTTT
TRBJ2-2,TRBV9,TRBD2,NA,CASSPYSGGAPGELFF,TGTGCCAGCAGCCCGTATAGCGGGGGGGCACCCGGGGAGCTGTTTTTT
TRBJ2-4,TRBV20-1,TRBD2,few,CSAQPVAGGRGQNIQYF,TGCAGTGCTCAACCAGTAGCGGGAGGGAGGGGGCAAAACATTCAGTACTTC
TRBJ2-1,TRBV7-6,NA,NA,CASSLARTREYNEQFF,TGTGCCAGCAGCTTAGCGCGAACTAGAGAATACAATGAGCAGTTCTTC
TRBJ2-2,TRBV20-1,NA,NA,CSARLATNTGELFF,TGCAGTGCTAGACTAGCGACGAACACCGGGGAGCTGTTTTTT
TRBJ2-3,TRBV20-1,TRBD2,NA,CSASLGGTDTQYF,TGCAGTGCTAGTTTGGGGGGGACAGATACGCAGTATTTT
TRBJ2-7,TRBV6-1,TRBD2,few,CASSPSGAHSYEQYF,TGTGCCAGCAGTCCGAGCGGGGCCCATTCCTACGAGCAGTACTTC
TRBJ2-3,TRBV7-2,NA,NA,CASGLVTDTQYF,TGTGCCAGCGGTCTAGTTACAGATACGCAGTATTTT
TRBJ2-1,TRBV24-1,TRBD1,NA,CDTSEPPGQGAYNEQFF,TGTGACACCAGTGAACCTCCGGGACAGGGGGCCTACAATGAGCAGTTCTTC
TRBJ2-1,TRBV3-1,TRBD2,NA,CASSLIGTINNEQFF,TGTGCCAGCAGCCTGATCGGGACTATCAACAATGAGCAGTTCTTC
TRBJ2-2,TRBV10-3,TRBD1,few,CAISEPGTGRTGELFF,TGTGCCATCAGTGAGCCTGGGACAGGGAGAACCGGGGAGCTGTTTTTT
TRBJ2-5,TRBV4-2,NA,NA,CASSQDGRPSVRYF,TGTGCCAGCAGCCAAGATGGAAGGCCGAGCGTTCGGTACTTC
TRBJ1-1,TRBV20-1,TRBD1,few,CSAPSRDRGLNTEAFF,TGCAGTGCCCCGTCCCGGGACAGGGGATTGAACACTGAAGCTTTCTTT
TRBJ1-2,TRBV20-1,NA,many,CSASGYNYGYTF,TGCAGTGCTAGTGGTTACAACTATGGCTACACCTTC
TRBJ1-2,TRBV20-1,NA,NA,CSAVAGPTRGYTF,TGCAGTGCCGTTGCCGGGCCTACTAGGGGCTACACCTTC